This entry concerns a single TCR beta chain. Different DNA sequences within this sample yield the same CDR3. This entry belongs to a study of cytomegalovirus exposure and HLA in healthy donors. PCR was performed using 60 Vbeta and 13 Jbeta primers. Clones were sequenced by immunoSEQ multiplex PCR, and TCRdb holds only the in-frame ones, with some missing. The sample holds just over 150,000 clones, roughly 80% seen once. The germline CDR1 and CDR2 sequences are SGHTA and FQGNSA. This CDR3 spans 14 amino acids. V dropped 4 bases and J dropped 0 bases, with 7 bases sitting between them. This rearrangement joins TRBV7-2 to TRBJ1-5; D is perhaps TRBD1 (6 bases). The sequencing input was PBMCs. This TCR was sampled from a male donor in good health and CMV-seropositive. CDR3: CASSSDSSNQPQHF. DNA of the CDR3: TGTGCCAGCAGCTCGGACAGTAGCAATCAGCCCCAGCATTTT.